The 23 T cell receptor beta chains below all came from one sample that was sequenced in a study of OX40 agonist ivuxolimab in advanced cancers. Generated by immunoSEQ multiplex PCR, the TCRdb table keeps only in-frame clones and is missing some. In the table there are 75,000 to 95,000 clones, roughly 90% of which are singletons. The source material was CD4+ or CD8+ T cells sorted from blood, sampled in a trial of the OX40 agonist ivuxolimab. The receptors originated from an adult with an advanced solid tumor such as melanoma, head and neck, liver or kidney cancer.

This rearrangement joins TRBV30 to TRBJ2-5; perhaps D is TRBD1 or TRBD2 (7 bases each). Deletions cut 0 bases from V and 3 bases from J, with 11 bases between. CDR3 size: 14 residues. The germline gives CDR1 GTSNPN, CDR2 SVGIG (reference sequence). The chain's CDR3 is CAWSVQGGKETQYF. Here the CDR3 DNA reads TGTGCCTGGAGTGTTCAGGGGGGGAAAGAGACCCAGTACTTC.

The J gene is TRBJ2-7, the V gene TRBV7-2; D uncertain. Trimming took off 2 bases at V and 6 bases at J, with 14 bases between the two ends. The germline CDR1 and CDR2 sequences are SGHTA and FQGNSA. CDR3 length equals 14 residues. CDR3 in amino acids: CASSLIRWNGEQYF. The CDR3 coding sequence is TGTGCCAGCAGCTTAATCCGGTGGAACGGCGAGCAGTACTTC.

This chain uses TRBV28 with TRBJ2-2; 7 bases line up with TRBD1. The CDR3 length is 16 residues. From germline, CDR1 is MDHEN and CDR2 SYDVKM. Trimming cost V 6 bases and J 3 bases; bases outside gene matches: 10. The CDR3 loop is CASSTTGVSDTGELFF. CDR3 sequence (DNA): TGTGCCAGCAGCACAACAGGGGTCTCTGACACCGGGGAGCTGTTTTTT.

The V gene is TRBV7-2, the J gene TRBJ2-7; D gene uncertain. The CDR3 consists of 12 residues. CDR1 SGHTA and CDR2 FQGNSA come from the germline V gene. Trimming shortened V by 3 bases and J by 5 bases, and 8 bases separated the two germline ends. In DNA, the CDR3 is TGTGCCAGCAGCTTCCTCAGTAACGAGCAGTACTTC. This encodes CASSFLSNEQYF.

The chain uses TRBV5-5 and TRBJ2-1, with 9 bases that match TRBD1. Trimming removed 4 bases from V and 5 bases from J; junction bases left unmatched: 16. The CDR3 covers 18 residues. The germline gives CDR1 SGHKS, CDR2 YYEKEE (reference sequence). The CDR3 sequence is CASSKEVPGTGTHNEQFF. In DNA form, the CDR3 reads TGTGCCAGCAGCAAGGAGGTACCGGGGACAGGGACCCACAATGAGCAGTTCTTC.

The CDR3 coding sequence is TGTGCCAGCAGCCCCGGACTAGAAAGGACAACCAACGAGCAGTACTTC. Translating gives CASSPGLERTTNEQYF. The chain combines TRBV7-9 with TRBJ2-7, with 7 positions matching TRBD2. The V gene end was trimmed by 5 bases and the J gene end by 5 bases; junction bases not matched to a gene: 15. This CDR3 has 16 amino acids. Germline CDR1 and CDR2: SEHNR and FQNEAQ (reference sequence).

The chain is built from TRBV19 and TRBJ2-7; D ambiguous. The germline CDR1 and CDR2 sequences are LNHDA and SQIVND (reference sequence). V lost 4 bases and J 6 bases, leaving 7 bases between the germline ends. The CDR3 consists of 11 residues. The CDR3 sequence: CASSNTIEQYF. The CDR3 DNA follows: TGTGCCAGTAGTAATACTATCGAGCAGTACTTC.

CDR3 loop: CATNLRDNEKLFF. The CDR3 bases are TGTGCCACCAACCTCAGAGATAATGAAAAACTGTTTTTT. This chain uses TRBV15 with TRBJ1-4; D gene ambiguous. CDR1 is LNHNV and CDR2 is YYDKDF in the germline V gene (reference sequence). The length of the CDR3 is 13 residues. V gave up 7 bases and J gave up 4 bases, with 10 bases separating them.

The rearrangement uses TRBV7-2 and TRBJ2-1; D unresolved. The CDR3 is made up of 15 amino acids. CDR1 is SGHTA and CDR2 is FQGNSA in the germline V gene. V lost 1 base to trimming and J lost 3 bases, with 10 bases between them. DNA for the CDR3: TGTGCCAGCAGCTTAGGGTTGTGGGTCTACAATGAGCAGTTCTTC. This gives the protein CASSLGLWVYNEQFF.

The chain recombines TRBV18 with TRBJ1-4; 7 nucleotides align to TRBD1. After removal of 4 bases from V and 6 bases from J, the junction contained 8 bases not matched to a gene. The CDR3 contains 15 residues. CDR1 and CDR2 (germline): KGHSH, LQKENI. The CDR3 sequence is CASSRLTGTDEKLFF. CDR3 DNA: TGTGCCAGCTCACGGCTGACAGGGACAGATGAAAAACTGTTTTTT.

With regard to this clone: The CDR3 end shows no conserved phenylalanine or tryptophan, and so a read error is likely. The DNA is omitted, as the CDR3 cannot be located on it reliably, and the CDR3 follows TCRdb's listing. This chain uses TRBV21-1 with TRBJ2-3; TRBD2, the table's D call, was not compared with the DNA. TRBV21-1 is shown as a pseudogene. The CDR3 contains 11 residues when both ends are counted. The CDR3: CASSKEDGSRG.

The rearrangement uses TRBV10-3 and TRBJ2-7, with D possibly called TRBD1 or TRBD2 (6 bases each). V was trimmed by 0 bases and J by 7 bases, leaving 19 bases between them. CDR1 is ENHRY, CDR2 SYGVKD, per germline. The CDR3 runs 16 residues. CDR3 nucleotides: TGTGCCATCAGTGAGTCGACGGGGGACACCCTAGGGGAGCAGTACTTC. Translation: CAISESTGDTLGEQYF.

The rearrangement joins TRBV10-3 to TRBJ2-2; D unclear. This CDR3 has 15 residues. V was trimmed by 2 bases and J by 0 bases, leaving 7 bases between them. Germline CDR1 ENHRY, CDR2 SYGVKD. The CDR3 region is CAISEKSANTGELFF. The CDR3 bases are TGTGCCATCAGTGAGAAGTCTGCGAACACCGGGGAGCTGTTTTTT.

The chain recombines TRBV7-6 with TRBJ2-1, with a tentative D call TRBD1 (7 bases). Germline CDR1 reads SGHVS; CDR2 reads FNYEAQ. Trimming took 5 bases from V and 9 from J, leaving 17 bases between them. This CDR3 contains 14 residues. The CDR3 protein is CASSPRDRMGEQFF. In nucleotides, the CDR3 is TGTGCCAGCAGCCCGCGGGACAGAATGGGTGAGCAGTTCTTC.

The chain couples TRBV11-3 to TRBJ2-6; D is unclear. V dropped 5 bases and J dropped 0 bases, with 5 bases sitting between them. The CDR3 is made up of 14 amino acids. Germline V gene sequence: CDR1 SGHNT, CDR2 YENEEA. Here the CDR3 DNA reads TGTGCCAGCAGCCAAGACTCTGGGGCCAACGTCCTGACTTTC. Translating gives CASSQDSGANVLTF.

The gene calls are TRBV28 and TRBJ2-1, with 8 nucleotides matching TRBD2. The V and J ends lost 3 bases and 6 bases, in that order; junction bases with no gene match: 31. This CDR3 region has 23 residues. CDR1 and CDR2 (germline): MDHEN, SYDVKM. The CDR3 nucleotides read TGTGCCAGCAGTTTCTACACCGGGGGGACAAGGTACATCCAATGGACTAGCTCCAATGAGCAGTTCTTC. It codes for CASSFYTGGTRYIQWTSSNEQFF.

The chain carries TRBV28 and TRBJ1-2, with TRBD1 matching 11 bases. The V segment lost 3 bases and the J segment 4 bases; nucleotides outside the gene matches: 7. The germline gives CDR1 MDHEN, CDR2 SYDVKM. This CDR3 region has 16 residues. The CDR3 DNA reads TGTGCCAGCAGTTTCCCTTTGGGGACAGGGGGCTATGGCTACACCTTC. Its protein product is CASSFPLGTGGYGYTF.

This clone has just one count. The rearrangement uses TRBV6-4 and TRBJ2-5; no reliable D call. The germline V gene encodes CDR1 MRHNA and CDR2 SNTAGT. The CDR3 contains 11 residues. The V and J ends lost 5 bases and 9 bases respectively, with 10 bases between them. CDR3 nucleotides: TGTGCCAGCAGTACGATAGGCCCCCAGTACTTC. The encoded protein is CASSTIGPQYF.

The CDR3 DNA is TGTGCCATCAGCGCGGGACTAGCGAGAGGGGACCAGTACTTC. This sequence encodes CAISAGLARGDQYF. J is TRBJ2-5 and V is TRBV10-3, with TRBD2 matching over 10 bases. V dropped 6 bases and J dropped 10; count of bases not matched to a gene: 11. The CDR3 has 14 amino acids. CDR1 is ENHRY, CDR2 SYGVKD, per germline.

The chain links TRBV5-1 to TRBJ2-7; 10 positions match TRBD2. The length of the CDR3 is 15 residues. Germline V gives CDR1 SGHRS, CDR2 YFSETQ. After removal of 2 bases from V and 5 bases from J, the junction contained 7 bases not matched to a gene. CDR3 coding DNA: TGCGCCAGCAGCTTCTGGACTAGCGGAGTCAACGAGCAGTACTTC. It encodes CASSFWTSGVNEQYF.

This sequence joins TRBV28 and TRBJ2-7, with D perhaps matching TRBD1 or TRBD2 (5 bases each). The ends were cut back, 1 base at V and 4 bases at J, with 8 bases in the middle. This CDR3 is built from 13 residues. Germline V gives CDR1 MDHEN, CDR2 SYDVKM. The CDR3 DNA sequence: TGTGCCAGCAGTTTATCTTGGGGGTACGAGCAGTACTTC. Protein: CASSLSWGYEQYF. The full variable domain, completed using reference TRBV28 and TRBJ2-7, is DVKVTQSSRYLVKRTGEKVFLECVQDMDHENMFWYRQDPGLGLRLIYFSYDVKMKEKGDIPEGYSVSREKKERFSLILESASTNQTSMYLCASSLSWGYEQYFGPGTRLTVT.

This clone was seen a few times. The CDR3 protein is CAWIWAGGYTF. The CDR3 DNA reads TGTGCCTGGATCTGGGCCGGCGGCTACACCTTC. V gene TRBV30 combines with J gene TRBJ1-2; D is undetermined. The CDR3 contains 11 residues. Germline CDR1 GTSNPN, CDR2 SVGIG (reference sequence). Trimming took off 4 bases at V and 8 bases at J, with 11 bases between the two ends. Full variable domain (remainder filled in from reference TRBV30 and TRBJ1-2): SQTIHQWPATLVQPVGSPLSLECTVEGTSNPNLYWYRQAAGRGLQLLFYSVGIGQISSEVPQNLSASRPQDRQFILSSKKLLLSDSGFYLCAWIWAGGYTFGSGTRLTVV.

The CDR3 DNA reads as TGTGCCTGGAGTTACAGTGGGGGACAGCGGAGGTCTAACTATGGCTACACCTTC. It yields the protein CAWSYSGGQRRSNYGYTF. This rearrangement joins TRBV30 to TRBJ1-2, with 7 bases identical to TRBD1. Germline V lookup: CDR1 GTSNPN, CDR2 SVGIG (reference sequence). The CDR3 runs 18 residues. V dropped 2 bases and J dropped 0; count of bases not matched to a gene: 15.